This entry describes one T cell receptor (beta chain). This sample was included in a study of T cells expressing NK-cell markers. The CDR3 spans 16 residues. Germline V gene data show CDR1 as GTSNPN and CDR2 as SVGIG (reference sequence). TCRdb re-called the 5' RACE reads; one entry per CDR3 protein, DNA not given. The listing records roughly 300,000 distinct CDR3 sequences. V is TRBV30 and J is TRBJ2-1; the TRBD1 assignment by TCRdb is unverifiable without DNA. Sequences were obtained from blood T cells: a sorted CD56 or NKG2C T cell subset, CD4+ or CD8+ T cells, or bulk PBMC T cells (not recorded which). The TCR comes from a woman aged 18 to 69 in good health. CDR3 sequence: CAWSPPWGVGKNEQFF.